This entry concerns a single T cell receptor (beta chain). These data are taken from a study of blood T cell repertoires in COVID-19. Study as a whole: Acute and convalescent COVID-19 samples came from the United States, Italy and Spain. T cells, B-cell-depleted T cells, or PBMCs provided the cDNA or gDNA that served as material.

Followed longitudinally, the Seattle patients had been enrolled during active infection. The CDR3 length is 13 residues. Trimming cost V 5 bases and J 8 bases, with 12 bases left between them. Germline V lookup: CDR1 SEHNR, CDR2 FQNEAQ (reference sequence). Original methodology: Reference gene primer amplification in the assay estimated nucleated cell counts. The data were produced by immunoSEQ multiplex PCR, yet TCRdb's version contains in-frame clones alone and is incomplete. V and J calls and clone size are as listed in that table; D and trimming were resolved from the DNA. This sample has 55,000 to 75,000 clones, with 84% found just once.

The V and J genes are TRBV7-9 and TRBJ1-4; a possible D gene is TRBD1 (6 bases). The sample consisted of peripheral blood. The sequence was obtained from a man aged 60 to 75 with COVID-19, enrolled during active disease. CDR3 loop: CASSRDTLEKLFF. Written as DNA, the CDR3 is TGTGCCAGCAGCCGGGACACCCTCGAAAAACTGTTTTTT.